The present T cell receptor (beta chain) was sequenced within a study of cytomegalovirus exposure and HLA in healthy donors. Study as a whole: From donors who were HLA-typed, an early data release held 80 million to 85 million unique TCRs. Study-level points and caveats: Presence/absence results assume similar sequencing depth per donor, which may not hold. Most subjects' HLA-A and HLA-B alleles were reportedly predicted from TCR beta sequences. What was likely a sequencing artifact was a cluster of highly shared sequence variants.

The CDR3 runs 16 residues. The trim removed 0 bases at V and 7 bases at J, leaving 7 bases unmatched. Germline V gene data show CDR1 as SEHNR and CDR2 as FQNEAQ (reference sequence). PCR used 60 Vbeta primers and 13 Jbeta primers. TCRdb's table, derived via immunoSEQ multiplex PCR, lists solely in-frame clones and lacks some. The sample totals around 51,000 clones. Remarks on this clone: Its target is not known.

The sequence derives from a woman aged 40-49 years in good health and CMV-seronegative. Sequenced material: PBMCs. V usage is TRBV7-9 and J usage is TRBJ2-2, with 8 bases identical to TRBD2. The CDR3 bases are TGTGCCAGCAGCTTAGCCCGGGAGGGCCACGGCGGGGAGCTGTTTTTT. Its protein product is CASSLAREGHGGELFF.